Each of the 18 T cell receptor beta chains below was sequenced from the same sample in a study of shared clonotypes between healthy human individuals. Sequencing was performed with immunoSEQ multiplex PCR; in TCRdb, only in-frame clones are kept and a portion is missing. The table includes approximately 2.3 million clones, approximately 95% detected once. Sequences were obtained from naive CD4+ T cells from PBMCs. Subset reported: CD45RA+ positively selected. Source of these receptors: a man in his late teens or twenties in good health. Some clones in this sample may be carry-over from other donors' samples.

This clone appeared a single time. The rearrangement joins TRBV28 to TRBJ2-5, with D maybe TRBD1 (5 bases). The CDR3 consists of 13 residues. Germline V gene lookup returns CDR1 MDHEN and CDR2 SYDVKM. V lost 6 bases and J lost 2, with 10 bases in between. CDR3 nucleotides: TGTGCCAGCAGGAGACAGCGTCAAGAGACCCAGTACTTC. Translation: CASRRQRQETQYF.

Worth noting for this clone: Other DNA sequences in this specimen translate into the identical CDR3. The rearrangement joins TRBV5-1 to TRBJ2-1, with TRBD2 identical over 7 bases. Per germline, CDR1 SGHRS and CDR2 YFSETQ. Germline trimming cut 0 bases from V and 4 bases from J; bases unmatched to any gene: 4. This CDR3 contains 15 residues. This CDR3 is CASSLGSSGYNEQFF. The CDR3 DNA is TGCGCCAGCAGCTTGGGGTCTAGCGGATACAATGAGCAGTTCTTC.

The chain joins TRBV5-6 to TRBJ2-2; tentative D call: TRBD2 (7 bases). Germline V CDR1 and CDR2: SGHDT, YYEEEE. The ends were cut back, 6 bases at V and 5 bases at J, with 14 bases in the middle. This CDR3 has 14 amino acids. CDR3 amino acids: CASTLGGATGELFF. DNA for the CDR3: TGTGCCAGCACCCTGGGGGGGGCTACCGGGGAGCTGTTTTTT.

As to this clone: Other DNA sequences in the same sample also yield this CDR3. The chain joins TRBV5-1 to TRBJ2-3; D remains ambiguous. V was pared by 4 bases and J by 6 bases, with 9 bases between. The CDR3 is 12 residues long. The germline V gene encodes CDR1 SGHRS and CDR2 YFSETQ. The CDR3 coding sequence is TGCGCCAGCAGCCCCCCCGGGGATACGCAGTATTTT. This codes for CASSPPGDTQYF.

With respect to this clone: Other DNA sequences in the same sample also yield this CDR3. V gene TRBV19 combines with J gene TRBJ1-2; TRBD1 is a possible D gene (6 bases). Per germline, CDR1 LNHDA and CDR2 SQIVND (reference sequence). This CDR3 has 13 amino acids. Trimming shortened V by 7 bases and J by 4 bases, and 13 bases separated the two germline ends. The CDR3 DNA follows: TGTGCCAGTACCCCGGACAGACCCTATGGCTACACCTTC. Amino acids: CASTPDRPYGYTF.

The chain couples TRBV5-1 to TRBJ1-2, with 8 bases identical to TRBD1. The ends lost 1 base at V and 3 bases at J; junction bases unmatched: 5. The germline V gene encodes CDR1 SGHRS and CDR2 YFSETQ. This CDR3 is 15 amino acids long. In nucleotides, the CDR3 is TGCGCCAGCAGCTTGCAGGGGGCGCGAGACTATGGCTACACCTTC. Translating it yields CASSLQGARDYGYTF.

About this clone: The same CDR3 also results from other DNA sequences found in this sample. This sequence joins TRBV28 and TRBJ2-2; 8 bases align to TRBD1. V was pared by 1 base and J by 4 bases, with 5 bases of the junction left unmatched. Looked up from germline, CDR1 is MDHEN and CDR2 is SYDVKM. The CDR3 sequence is 16 residues long. The CDR3 spells CASSLSGQGGTGELFF. For the CDR3, the DNA is TGTGCCAGCAGTTTATCCGGACAGGGTGGCACCGGGGAGCTGTTTTTT.

J is TRBJ2-2 and V is TRBV7-9; tentatively, D is TRBD1 (6 bases). Germline CDR1 SEHNR, CDR2 FQNEAQ (reference sequence). This CDR3 comprises 16 residues. The ends were cut back, 6 bases at V and 4 bases at J, with 18 bases in the middle. The CDR3 sequence: CASSTNRDAGTGELFF. For the CDR3, the DNA is TGTGCCAGCAGTACAAACAGGGACGCGGGCACCGGGGAGCTGTTTTTT.

This rearrangement joins TRBV5-1 to TRBJ1-6; maybe TRBD1 (6 bases). Germline V lookup: CDR1 SGHRS, CDR2 YFSETQ. The CDR3 totals 15 residues. V lost 4 bases and J 9 bases, leaving 17 bases between the germline ends. CDR3 nucleotides: TGCGCCAGCAGCACTGACCGATCGGGGGCTTCACCCCTCCACTTT. It codes for CASSTDRSGASPLHF.

The J gene is TRBJ2-1, the V gene TRBV28, with D possibly matching TRBD2 (6 bases). The CDR3 consists of 16 residues. V lost 6 bases and J 5 bases, leaving 20 bases between the germline ends. Per the germline V gene, CDR1 is MDHEN and CDR2 is SYDVKM. CDR3 DNA sequence: TGTGCCAGCAGCCGACCTACTCGGGAGAGGAACAATGAGCAGTTCTTC. It codes for CASSRPTRERNNEQFF.

This clone was found a few times. V usage is TRBV4-1 and J usage is TRBJ1-1, with D unresolved. CDR3 length: 19 residues. V gave up 1 base and J gave up 1 base, with 22 bases separating them. Germline CDR1 reads MGHRA; CDR2 reads YSYEKL. CDR3 in amino acids: CASSQVIIGPRKSNTEAFF. CDR3 bases: TGCGCCAGCAGCCAAGTCATCATAGGACCCCGCAAGTCGAACACTGAAGCTTTCTTT.

This chain uses TRBV28 with TRBJ1-2; no clear D gene. The ends were cut back, 3 bases at V and 5 bases at J, with 7 bases in the middle. The CDR3 has 12 amino acids. In germline, CDR1 is MDHEN, CDR2 SYDVKM. CDR3 nucleotides: TGTGCCAGCAGTTTCCTCGTATATGGCTACACCTTC. It encodes CASSFLVYGYTF.

As to this clone: This sample also contains other DNA sequences that code for the same CDR3. The J gene is TRBJ2-3, the V gene TRBV7-2; TRBD2 aligns across 11 bases. The CDR3 has 16 amino acids. V was pared by 3 bases and J by 3 bases, with 5 bases of the junction left unmatched. From germline, CDR1 is SGHTA and CDR2 FQGNSA. CDR3 region: CASSLRLAGSTDTQYF. The CDR3 nucleotides read TGTGCCAGCAGCTTGAGACTAGCGGGAAGTACAGATACGCAGTATTTT.

V is TRBV15 and J is TRBJ2-2, with a weak D call TRBD2 (7 bases). Trimming shortened V by 3 bases and J by 1 base, and 12 bases separated the two germline ends. Per germline, CDR1 LNHNV and CDR2 YYDKDF (reference sequence). The CDR3 has 16 residues. CDR3: CATSRGLQGNTGELFF. CDR3 nucleotide sequence: TGTGCCACCAGCAGGGGACTACAGGGGAACACCGGGGAGCTGTTTTTT.

The chain is built from TRBV27 and TRBJ2-6; D not resolved. The CDR3 has 15 amino acids. Deletions cut 5 bases from V and 2 bases from J, with 10 bases between. Germline V gene data show CDR1 as MNHEY and CDR2 as SMNVEV (reference sequence). The CDR3 is CASSPRSPGANVLTF. The CDR3 bases are TGTGCCAGCAGTCCCCGCAGTCCTGGGGCCAACGTCCTGACTTTC.

V usage is TRBV19 and J usage is TRBJ2-3; 9 nucleotides match TRBD2. Germline CDR1 LNHDA, CDR2 SQIVND (reference sequence). The CDR3 totals 16 residues. V lost 5 bases to trimming and J lost 6 bases; unmatched junction nucleotides: 12. The CDR3 loop is CASSLGASGAPDTQYF. The CDR3 DNA reads TGTGCCAGTAGTTTGGGGGCTAGCGGGGCCCCGGATACGCAGTATTTT.

V and J are TRBV18 and TRBJ2-1, with 11 bases that match TRBD2. This CDR3 region has 17 residues. The germline V gene encodes CDR1 KGHSH and CDR2 LQKENI. With V trimmed by 3 bases and J by 0 bases, 4 bases remained unmatched. The chain's CDR3 is CASSPGTSGSSYNEQFF. The CDR3 region has the DNA TGTGCCAGCTCACCCGGGACTAGCGGAAGCTCCTACAATGAGCAGTTCTTC. The full variable domain, rest sourced from reference TRBV18 and TRBJ2-1, is NAGVMQNPRHLVRRRGQEARLRCSPMKGHSHVYWYRQLPEEGLKFMVYLQKENIIDESGMPKERFSAEFPKEGPSILRIQQVVRGDSAAYFCASSPGTSGSSYNEQFFGPGTRLTVL.

This clone has just one count. The gene calls are TRBV25-1 and TRBJ2-5; the D call may be TRBD1 or TRBD2 (7 bases each). The germline V gene has CDR1 MGHDK and CDR2 SYGVNS. V was trimmed by 2 bases and J by 4 bases, leaving 20 bases between them. The CDR3 has 17 residues. In DNA, the CDR3 is TGTGCCAGCAGTGAAGAGGGGAGGGGGCACCTGGGAGAGACCCAGTACTTC. It yields the protein CASSEEGRGHLGETQYF.